The next 23 T cell receptor beta chains were all read from a single sample in a study of tumor-infiltrating lymphocytes in primary liver carcinoma. Germline DNA was also extracted, while the blood RNA originated from unsorted whole blood. TCR beta cDNA was reverse-transcribed from roughly 520 ng of total RNA. The reaction used a constant-region primer and ProtoScript II reverse transcriptase. Investigators got TCR beta libraries out of three nested multiplex PCR rounds, done with slightly modified ARM-PCR. TRBV1-TRBV30 forward primers paired with a C-beta reverse primer drove the first two PCR rounds, around 9 cycles each. TCRdb independently ran MiXCR on the multiplex PCR reads; one entry per CDR3 protein. This sample carries 330,000 or so distinct CDR3 sequences, less than 75% of them seen once, and the ten largest clones take under 8.5%. Sequenced sample: peripheral blood. Receptors originate from a middle-aged man with primary liver carcinoma and hepatitis B virus infection.

Notes on this clonotype: The junction and the germline gene differ at one end; a read error may be behind it. CDR3 loop: CASNLGGGSYEQYF. The CDR3 nucleotides read TGTGCCAGCAACTTGGGGGGAGGGTCCTACGAACAGTACTTC. V and J are TRBV11-2 and TRBJ2-7; 7 bases are a match to TRBD2. Germline assignment: CDR1 SGHAT and CDR2 FQNNGV. The CDR3 is made up of 14 amino acids.

The chain links TRBV6-6 to TRBJ2-2; 7 bases map to TRBD1. V was clipped by 10 bases and J by 6 bases; unmatched bases: 17. Germline loops: CDR1 MNHNY, CDR2 SVGAGI (reference sequence). The CDR3 is 16 amino acids. The CDR3 is CANSQTTGLIAGELFF. For the CDR3, the DNA is TGTGCCAACAGCCAAACGACAGGGTTAATCGCCGGGGAGCTGTTTTTT.

V gene TRBV11-2 combines with J gene TRBJ2-1, with D unclear. This CDR3 has 14 residues. The V and J ends lost 6 bases and 1 base respectively, with 10 bases between them. Germline V lookup: CDR1 SGHAT, CDR2 FQNNGV. As DNA, the CDR3 is TGTGCCAGCAGTTTTTCAGCATCCTACAATGAGCAGTTCTTC. Encoded protein: CASSFSASYNEQFF.

This chain joins TRBV6-5 and TRBJ1-2; 7 bases are a match to TRBD1. The CDR3 is made up of 14 amino acids. Germline assignment: CDR1 MNHEY and CDR2 SVGAGI. CDR3 coding DNA: TGTGCTATCAGTTATCAAGCAGGGGGATACGGCTACACCTTC. It encodes CAISYQAGGYGYTF.

For this clonotype: This may be a read error: a much more frequent sequence differs by one nucleotide. This chain uses TRBV10-3 with TRBJ2-5, with D possibly matching TRBD1 (5 bases). The V end lost 6 bases, the J end lost 5 bases, and 13 bases lay between the germline ends. Germline V gives CDR1 ENHRY, CDR2 SYGVKD. The CDR3 has 13 amino acids. The CDR3: CAISAREGETQYF. The CDR3 DNA reads TGTGCCATCAGCGCCAGGGAAGGCGAGACCCAGTACTTC.

As to this clonotype: The junction departs from germline at one end; a sequencing error may be responsible. J is TRBJ2-7 and V is TRBV11-2; D may match TRBD1 or TRBD2 (5 bases each). The V gene's germline CDR1 is SGHAT and CDR2 FQNNGV. The CDR3 has 15 residues. The CDR3 spells CASSQGAGRIYEQHF. The DNA for the CDR3 is TGTGCCAGCAGCCAAGGGGCAGGGAGAATCTACGAGCAGCACTTC. The full variable domain, rest sourced from reference TRBV11-2 and TRBJ2-7, is EAGVAQSPRYKIIEKRQSVAFWCNPISGHATLYWYQQILGQGPKLLIQFQNNGVVDDSQLPKDRFSAERLKGVDSTLKIQPAKLEDSAVYLCASSQGAGRIYEQHFGPGTRLTVT.

This clonotype was detected only once. V gene TRBV28 combines with J gene TRBJ2-7; 9 nucleotides line up with TRBD1. V trimming: 5 bases; J trimming: 4 bases; junction bases outside the gene matches: 9. From germline, CDR1 is MDHEN and CDR2 SYDVKM. CDR3 size: 15 residues. CDR3 loop: CASSTGGASGYEQYF. CDR3 nucleotides: TGTGCCAGCAGTACAGGGGGCGCATCAGGTTACGAGCAGTACTTC.

This clonotype appeared many times. J is TRBJ1-1 and V is TRBV6-1; tentatively, D is TRBD1 (5 bases). Trimming cost V 3 bases and J 7 bases, with 6 bases left between them. The CDR3 length is 11 residues. CDR1 and CDR2 (germline): MNHNS, SASEGT. CDR3 sequence (DNA): TGTGCCAGCAGTGATAGGGGTGAAGCTTTCTTT. Translating gives CASSDRGEAFF.

With regard to this clonotype: A much larger clonotype is one base distant, so this may be a read error. This chain connects TRBV4-2 to TRBJ1-1; a possible D gene is TRBD1 (6 bases). The germline CDR1 and CDR2 sequences are LGHNA and YNFKEQ. This CDR3 comprises 15 residues. The CDR3 loop is CASSQGRTVHAEAFF. DNA for the CDR3: TGCGCCAGCAGCCAAGGTAGGACAGTCCACGCTGAAGCTTTCTTT.

In its sample, this clonotype was seen many times. The rearrangement uses TRBV4-2 and TRBJ1-6; 8 nucleotides line up with TRBD1. Germline lookup yields CDR1 LGHNA and CDR2 YNFKEQ. The length of the CDR3 is 15 residues. Losses at the gene ends were 0 bases for V and 10 bases for J; bases not matched to a gene: 5. This CDR3 reads CASSQEGTGQSPLHF. CDR3 DNA: TGTGCCAGCAGCCAAGAAGGGACAGGTCAATCACCCCTCCACTTT.

This clonotype was seen more than once but under ten times. The chain recombines TRBV28 with TRBJ1-1; D is ambiguous. The V end was cut by 5 bases, the J end by 4 bases, with 8 bases between. The V gene's germline CDR1 is MDHEN and CDR2 SYDVKM. The CDR3 runs 12 residues. The CDR3 bases are TGTGCCAGCAGTCCGAGGACCACTGAAGCTTTCTTT. As protein: CASSPRTTEAFF.

Note on this clonotype: The CDR3 end shows no conserved phenylalanine or tryptophan, and so a read error is likely. J is TRBJ2-7 and V is TRBV11-2; weak D call: TRBD1 (6 bases). The V end was cut by 5 bases, the J end by 5 bases, with 16 bases between. CDR1 is SGHAT, CDR2 FQNNGV, per germline. The CDR3 is made up of 14 amino acids. CDR3 loop: CASSPGQKSDEQYL. The CDR3 DNA follows: TGTGCCAGCAGCCCCGGACAGAAATCCGACGAGCAGTACTTA.

In regard to this clonotype: Relative to the germline gene, one junction end is altered; a read error may explain this. The chain combines TRBV6-2 or TRBV6-3 with TRBJ1-2; a possible D gene is TRBD1 (6 bases). Germline V CDR1 and CDR2: MNHEY, SVGEGT. The CDR3 is made up of 16 amino acids. DNA for the CDR3: TGTGCCAGCAGCCAGGGACACCGGGAAGCTAACTATGGCTGCACCTTC. It codes for CASSQGHREANYGCTF.

Worth noting for this clonotype: An end of the junction does not agree with germline; a read error may underlie this. The genes are TRBV7-2 and TRBJ2-7; a possible D gene is TRBD2 (5 bases). The CDR3 extends over 14 amino acids. Germline values: CDR1 SGHTA, CDR2 FQGNSA. The CDR3 bases are TGTGCCAGCAGCTTAGAAGCGGACCTCTACGATCAGTACTTC. As protein: CASSLEADLYDQYF.

This rearrangement joins TRBV2 to TRBJ1-4; 8 bases fit TRBD1. Germline V CDR1 and CDR2: SNHLY, FYNNEI. The CDR3 covers 14 residues. V lost 7 bases and J lost 10; bases outside the gene matches: 11. CDR3 nucleotides: TGTGCCAGCACCCGTCAGGGGGCGGACGGAAAACTGTTTTTT. Translating it yields CASTRQGADGKLFF.

The chain uses TRBV5-6 and TRBJ2-7, with 16 bases identical to TRBD2. The ends lost 3 bases at V and 0 bases at J; junction bases unmatched: 3. The CDR3 loop spans 17 amino acids. Germline assignment: CDR1 SGHDT and CDR2 YYEEEE. In DNA form, the CDR3 reads TGTGCCAGCAGCTGGGGACTAGCGGGAGGGACCTCCTACGAGCAGTACTTC. It is translated as CASSWGLAGGTSYEQYF.

The V gene is TRBV6-2 or TRBV6-3, the J gene TRBJ2-3; no reliable D call. The ends were cut back, 1 base at V and 0 bases at J, with 8 bases in the middle. CDR1 is MNHEY, CDR2 SVGEGT, per germline. CDR3 length: 15 residues. The chain's CDR3 is CASSYLGRSTDTQYF. CDR3 sequence (DNA): TGTGCCAGCAGTTACTTAGGGCGGAGCACAGATACGCAGTATTTT.

This clonotype was detected only once. Since a much larger clone is just one base distant, this may be a read error. The chain links TRBV4-3 to TRBJ2-1; unclear D gene. This CDR3 has 15 amino acids. CDR1 LGHNA and CDR2 YSLEER come from the germline V gene. The CDR3 DNA reads as TGCTCCAGCAGCCAAGATAGAAGCCCAATCAATGAGCAGTTCTTC. Protein product: CSSSQDRSPINEQFF.

This clonotype was observed once. The junction and the germline gene differ at one end; a read error may be behind it. The rearrangement joins TRBV29-1 to TRBJ2-1; 11 nucleotides align to TRBD2. Germline CDR1 SQVTM, CDR2 ANQGSEA. The CDR3 has 16 residues. CDR3 amino acids: CNVEWGASSGRTEQFF. The CDR3 DNA reads as TGCAACGTTGAATGGGGGGCGTCTAGCGGGAGGACCGAGCAGTTCTTC.

In this sample, this clonotype turned up many times. The V call is TRBV4-3, the J call TRBJ2-7; a weak D match, TRBD2 (6 bases). Germline V CDR1 and CDR2: LGHNA, YSLEER. The CDR3 loop spans 15 amino acids. V lost 3 bases to trimming and J lost 1 base, with 13 bases between them. The CDR3 region has the DNA TGCGCCAGCAGCCAGGCCTCGGGACTTTCCTACGAGCAGTACTTC. Its protein is CASSQASGLSYEQYF.

Concerning this clonotype: At one boundary the junction diverges from the germline segment, which might be a read error. V usage is TRBV6-5 and J usage is TRBJ1-2; TRBD1 might be the D (6 bases). Germline CDR1 MNHEY, CDR2 SVGAGI. This CDR3 has 16 amino acids. The CDR3 nucleotides read TGTGCCAGCAGTTACATAAGGACAGTGGGCAGTTATGTCTACACCTTC. This encodes CASSYIRTVGSYVYTF.

Details on this clonotype: An end of the junction does not agree with germline; a read error may underlie this. The chain links TRBV6-6 to TRBJ1-5; maybe TRBD1 (5 bases). The CDR3 is made up of 13 amino acids. Germline CDR1 reads MNHNY; CDR2 reads SVGAGI (reference sequence). The CDR3 spells CPSRGTENQPQHF. The DNA of the CDR3 is TGTCCCAGCAGAGGGACGGAAAATCAGCCCCAGCACTTT.

This clonotype was observed a handful of times. A read error is likely, as this CDR3 ends without the conserved phenylalanine or tryptophan. The CDR3 loop reads CASRGTGASPLHS. CDR3 in DNA: TGTGCCAGCAGGGGGACAGGGGCTTCACCCCTCCACTCT. V is TRBV6-5 and J is TRBJ1-6, with TRBD1 matching over 10 bases. Germline trimming cut 6 bases from V and 9 bases from J; bases unmatched to any gene: 2. Germline V gene data show CDR1 as MNHEY and CDR2 as SVGAGI. The CDR3 is 13 amino acids.